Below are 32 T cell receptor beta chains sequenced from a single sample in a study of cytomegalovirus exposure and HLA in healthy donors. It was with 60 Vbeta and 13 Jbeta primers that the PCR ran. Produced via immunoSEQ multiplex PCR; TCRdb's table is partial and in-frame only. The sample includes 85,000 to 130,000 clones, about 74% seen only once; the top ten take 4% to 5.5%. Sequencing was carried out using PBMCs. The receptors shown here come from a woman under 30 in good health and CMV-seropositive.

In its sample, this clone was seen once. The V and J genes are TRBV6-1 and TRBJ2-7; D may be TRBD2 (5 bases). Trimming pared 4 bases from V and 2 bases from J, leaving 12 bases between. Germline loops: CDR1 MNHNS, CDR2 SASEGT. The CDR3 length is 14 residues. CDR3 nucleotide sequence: TGTGCCAGCAGTGCCGGAGGTTCTACCTACGAGCAGTACTTC. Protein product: CASSAGGSTYEQYF.

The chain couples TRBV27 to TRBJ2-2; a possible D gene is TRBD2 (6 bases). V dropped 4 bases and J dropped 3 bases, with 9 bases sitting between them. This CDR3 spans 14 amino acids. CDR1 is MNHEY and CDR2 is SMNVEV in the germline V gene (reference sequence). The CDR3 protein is CASSSWDYTGELFF. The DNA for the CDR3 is TGTGCCAGCAGTTCTTGGGACTACACCGGGGAGCTGTTTTTT.

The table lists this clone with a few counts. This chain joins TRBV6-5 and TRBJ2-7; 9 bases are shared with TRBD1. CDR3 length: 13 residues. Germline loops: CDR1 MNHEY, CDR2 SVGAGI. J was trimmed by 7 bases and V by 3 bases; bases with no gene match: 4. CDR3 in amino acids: CASSYGTGFEQYF. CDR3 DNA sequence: TGTGCCAGCAGTTATGGGACAGGGTTTGAGCAGTACTTC.

CDR3 DNA: TGTGCCAGCAGCATCGACAGGGGCTGGGGCTACACCTTC. It specifies CASSIDRGWGYTF. V usage is TRBV7-3 and J usage is TRBJ1-2; 8 bases match TRBD1. CDR1 and CDR2 (germline): SGHTA, FQGTGA. The CDR3 spans 13 residues. V lost 5 bases, J lost 8 bases, and 7 bases stayed unmatched.

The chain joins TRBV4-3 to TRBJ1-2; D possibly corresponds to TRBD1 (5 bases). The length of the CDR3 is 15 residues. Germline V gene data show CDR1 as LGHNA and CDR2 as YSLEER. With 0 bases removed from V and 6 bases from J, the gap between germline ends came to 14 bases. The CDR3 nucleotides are TGCGCCAGCAGCCAAGACTTTTGGCAGGGAAATGGCTACACCTTC. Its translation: CASSQDFWQGNGYTF.

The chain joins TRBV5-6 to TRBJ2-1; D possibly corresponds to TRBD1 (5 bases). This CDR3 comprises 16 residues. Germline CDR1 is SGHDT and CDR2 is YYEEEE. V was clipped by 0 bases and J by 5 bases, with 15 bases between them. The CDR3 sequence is CASSLGARKGDNEQFF. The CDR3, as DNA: TGTGCCAGCAGCTTGGGGGCTAGGAAAGGGGACAATGAGCAGTTCTTC.

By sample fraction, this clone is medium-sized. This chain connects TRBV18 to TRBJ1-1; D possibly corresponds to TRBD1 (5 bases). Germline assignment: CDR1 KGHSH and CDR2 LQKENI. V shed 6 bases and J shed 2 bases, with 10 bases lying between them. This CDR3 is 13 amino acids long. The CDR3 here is CASSLDRNTEAFF. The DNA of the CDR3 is TGTGCCAGCTCCCTCGACAGAAACACTGAAGCTTTCTTT.

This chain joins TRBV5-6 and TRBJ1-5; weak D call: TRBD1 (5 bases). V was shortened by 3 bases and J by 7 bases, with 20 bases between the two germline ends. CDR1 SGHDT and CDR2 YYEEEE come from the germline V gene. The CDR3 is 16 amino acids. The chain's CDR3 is CASSSATGPQAQPQHF. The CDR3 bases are TGTGCCAGCAGCTCAGCAACAGGCCCGCAGGCACAGCCCCAGCATTTT.

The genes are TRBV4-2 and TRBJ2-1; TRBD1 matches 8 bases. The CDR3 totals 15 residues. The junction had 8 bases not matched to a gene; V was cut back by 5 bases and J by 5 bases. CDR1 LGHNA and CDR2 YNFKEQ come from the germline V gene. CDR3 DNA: TGTGCCAGCAGCTACCCAGGGGGCAGGGACAATGAGCAGTTCTTC. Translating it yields CASSYPGGRDNEQFF.

The CDR3 DNA sequence: TGTGCCAGCAGCCAAGGTTCTTACTACGAGCAGTACTTC. Translated, it gives CASSQGSYYEQYF. This sequence joins TRBV14 and TRBJ2-7, with no clear D. V was cut by 1 base and J by 3 bases, with 7 bases left in between. The germline V gene has CDR1 SGHDN and CDR2 FVKESK. The CDR3 runs to 13 residues.

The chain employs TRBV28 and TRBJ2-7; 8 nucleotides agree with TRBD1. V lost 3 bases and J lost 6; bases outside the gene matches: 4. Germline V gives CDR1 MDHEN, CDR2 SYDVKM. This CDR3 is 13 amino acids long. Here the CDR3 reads CASSFLTGVEQYF. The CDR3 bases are TGTGCCAGCAGTTTCCTGACAGGGGTCGAGCAGTACTTC.

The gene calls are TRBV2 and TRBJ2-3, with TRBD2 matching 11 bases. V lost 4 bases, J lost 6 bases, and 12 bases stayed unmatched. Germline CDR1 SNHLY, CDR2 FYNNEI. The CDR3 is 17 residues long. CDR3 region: CASSAPGLAGHDDTQYF. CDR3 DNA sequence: TGTGCCAGCAGTGCACCCGGACTAGCGGGCCACGACGATACGCAGTATTTT.

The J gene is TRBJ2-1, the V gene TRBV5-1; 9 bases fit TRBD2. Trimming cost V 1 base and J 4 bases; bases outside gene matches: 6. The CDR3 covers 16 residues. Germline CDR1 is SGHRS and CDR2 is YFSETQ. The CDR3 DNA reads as TGCGCCAGCAGCTTGTCGACTAGCGGAAAGTACAATGAGCAGTTCTTC. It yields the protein CASSLSTSGKYNEQFF. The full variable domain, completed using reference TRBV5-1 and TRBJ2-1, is KAGVTQTPRYLIKTRGQQVTLSCSPISGHRSVSWYQQTPGQGLQFLFEYFSETQRNKGNFPGRFSGRQFSNSRSEMNVSTLELGDSALYLCASSLSTSGKYNEQFFGPGTRLTVL.

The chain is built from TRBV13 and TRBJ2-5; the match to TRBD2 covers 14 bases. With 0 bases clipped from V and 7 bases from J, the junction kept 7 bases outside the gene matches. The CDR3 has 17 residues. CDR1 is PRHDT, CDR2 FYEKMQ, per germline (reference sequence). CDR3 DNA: TGTGCCAGCAGCTTAGGGGGACTAGCGGGAGAGTGGGGGACCCAGTACTTC. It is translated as CASSLGGLAGEWGTQYF.

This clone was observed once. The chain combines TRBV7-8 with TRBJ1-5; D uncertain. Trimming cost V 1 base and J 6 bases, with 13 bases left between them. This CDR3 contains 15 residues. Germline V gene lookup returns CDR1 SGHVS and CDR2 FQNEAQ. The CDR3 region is CASSLGISRSQPQHF. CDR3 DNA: TGTGCCAGCAGCTTAGGTATTTCGAGGTCTCAGCCCCAGCATTTT.

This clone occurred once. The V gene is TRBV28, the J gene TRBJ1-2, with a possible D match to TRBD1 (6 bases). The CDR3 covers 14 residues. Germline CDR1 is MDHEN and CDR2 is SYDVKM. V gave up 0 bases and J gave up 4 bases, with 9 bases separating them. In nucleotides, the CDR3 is TGTGCCAGCAGTTTATGGACAGGTACCTATGGCTACACCTTC. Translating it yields CASSLWTGTYGYTF.

This CDR3 reads CASSVLQGNEQFF. The DNA of the CDR3 is TGTGCCAGCAGTGTCCTACAGGGGAATGAGCAGTTCTTC. The chain has TRBV6-4 and TRBJ2-1; 7 nucleotides agree with TRBD1. V shed 4 bases and J 7 bases; nucleotides not matched to a gene: 4. The CDR3 extends over 13 amino acids. Per the germline V gene, CDR1 is MRHNA and CDR2 is SNTAGT.

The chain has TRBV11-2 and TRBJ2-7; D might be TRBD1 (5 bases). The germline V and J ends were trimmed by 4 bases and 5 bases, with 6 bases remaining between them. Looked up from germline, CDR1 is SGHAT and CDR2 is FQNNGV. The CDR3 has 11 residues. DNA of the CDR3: TGTGCCAGCAGCTGGGGCGACGAGCAGTACTTC. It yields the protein CASSWGDEQYF.

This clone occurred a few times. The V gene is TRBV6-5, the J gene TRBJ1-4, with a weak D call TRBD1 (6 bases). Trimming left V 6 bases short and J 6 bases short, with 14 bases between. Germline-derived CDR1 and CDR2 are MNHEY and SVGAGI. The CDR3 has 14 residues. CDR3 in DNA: TGTGCCAGCAGCCTGGAACAGGGCCATGAAAAACTGTTTTTT. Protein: CASSLEQGHEKLFF.

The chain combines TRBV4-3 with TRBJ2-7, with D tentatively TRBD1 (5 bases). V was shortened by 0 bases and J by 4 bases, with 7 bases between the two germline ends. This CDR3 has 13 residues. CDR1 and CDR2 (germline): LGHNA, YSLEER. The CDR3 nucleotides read TGCGCCAGCAGCCAAGACAGGGCTTACGAGCAGTACTTC. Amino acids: CASSQDRAYEQYF.

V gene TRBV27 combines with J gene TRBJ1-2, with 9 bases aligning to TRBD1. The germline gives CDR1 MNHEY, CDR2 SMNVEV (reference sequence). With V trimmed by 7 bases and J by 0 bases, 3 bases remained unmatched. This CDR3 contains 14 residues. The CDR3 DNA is TGTGCCAGCAACACAGGGGGCGCTAACTATGGCTACACCTTC. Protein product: CASNTGGANYGYTF.

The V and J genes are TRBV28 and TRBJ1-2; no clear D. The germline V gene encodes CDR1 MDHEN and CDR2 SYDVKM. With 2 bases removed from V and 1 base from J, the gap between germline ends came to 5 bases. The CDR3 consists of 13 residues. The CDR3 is CASSLGSNYGYTF. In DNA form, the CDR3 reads TGTGCCAGCAGTTTAGGCAGTAACTATGGCTACACCTTC.

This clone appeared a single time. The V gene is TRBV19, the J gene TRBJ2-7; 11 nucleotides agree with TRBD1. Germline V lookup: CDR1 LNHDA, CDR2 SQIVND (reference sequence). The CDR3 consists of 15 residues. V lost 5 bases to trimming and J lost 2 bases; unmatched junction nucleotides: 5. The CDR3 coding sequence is TGTGCCAGTAGTTCAGAGGACAGGGGGCCCTACGAGCAGTACTTC. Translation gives CASSSEDRGPYEQYF. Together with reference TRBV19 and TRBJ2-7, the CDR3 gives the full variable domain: DGGITQSPKYLFRKEGQNVTLSCEQNLNHDAMYWYRQDPGQGLRLIYYSQIVNDFQKGDIAEGYSVSREKKESFPLTVTSAQKNPTAFYLCASSSEDRGPYEQYFGPGTRLTVT.

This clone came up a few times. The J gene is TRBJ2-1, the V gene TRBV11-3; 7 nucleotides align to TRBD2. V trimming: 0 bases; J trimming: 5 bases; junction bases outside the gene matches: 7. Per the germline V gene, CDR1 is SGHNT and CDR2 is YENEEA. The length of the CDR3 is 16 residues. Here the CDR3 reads CASSLEGGSVDNEQFF. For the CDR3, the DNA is TGTGCCAGCAGCTTAGAGGGCGGGAGCGTGGACAATGAGCAGTTCTTC.

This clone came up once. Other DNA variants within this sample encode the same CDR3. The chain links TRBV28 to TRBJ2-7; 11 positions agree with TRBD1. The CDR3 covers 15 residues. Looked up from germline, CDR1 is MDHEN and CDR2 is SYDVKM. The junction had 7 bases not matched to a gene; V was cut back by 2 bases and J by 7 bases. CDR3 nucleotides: TGTGCCAGCAGTTTAGGCGGACAGGGGGCGGGGGAGCAGTACTTC. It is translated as CASSLGGQGAGEQYF.

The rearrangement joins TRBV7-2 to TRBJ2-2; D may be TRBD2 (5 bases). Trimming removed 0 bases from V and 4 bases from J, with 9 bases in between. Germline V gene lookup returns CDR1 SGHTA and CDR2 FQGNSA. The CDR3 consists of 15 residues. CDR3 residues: CASSLAGGPTGELFF. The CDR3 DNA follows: TGTGCCAGCAGCTTAGCTGGAGGTCCCACCGGGGAGCTGTTTTTT.

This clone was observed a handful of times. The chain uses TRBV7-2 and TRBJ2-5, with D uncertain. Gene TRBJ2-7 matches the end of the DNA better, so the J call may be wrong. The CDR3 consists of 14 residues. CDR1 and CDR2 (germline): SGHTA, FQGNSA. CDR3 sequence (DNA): TGTGCCAGCAGCTTAGCGGCAGGCTCCTACGAGCAGTACTTC. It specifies CASSLAAGSYEQYF.

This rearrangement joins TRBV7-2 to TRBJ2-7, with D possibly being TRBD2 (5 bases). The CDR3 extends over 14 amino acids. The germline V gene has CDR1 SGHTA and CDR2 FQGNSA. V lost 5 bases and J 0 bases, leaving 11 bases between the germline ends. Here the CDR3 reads CASSLSGNSYEQYF. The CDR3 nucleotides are TGTGCCAGCAGCCTAAGCGGAAACTCCTACGAGCAGTACTTC.

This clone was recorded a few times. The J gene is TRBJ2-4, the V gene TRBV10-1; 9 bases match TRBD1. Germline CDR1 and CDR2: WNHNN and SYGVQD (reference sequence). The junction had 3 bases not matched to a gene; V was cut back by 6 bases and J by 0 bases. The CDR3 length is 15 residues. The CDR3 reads CASRRQGGAKNIQYF. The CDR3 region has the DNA TGCGCCAGCAGAAGACAGGGGGGAGCCAAAAACATTCAGTACTTC.

CDR3 protein: CASSFGLANTGELFF. CDR3 DNA: TGTGCCAGCAGTTTTGGACTAGCGAACACCGGGGAGCTGTTTTTT. The rearrangement links TRBV28 to TRBJ2-2, with 7 bases that match TRBD2. The J segment lost 0 bases and the V segment lost 3 bases, leaving 1 base of the junction unmatched. The CDR3 sequence is 15 residues long. Germline CDR1 reads MDHEN; CDR2 reads SYDVKM.

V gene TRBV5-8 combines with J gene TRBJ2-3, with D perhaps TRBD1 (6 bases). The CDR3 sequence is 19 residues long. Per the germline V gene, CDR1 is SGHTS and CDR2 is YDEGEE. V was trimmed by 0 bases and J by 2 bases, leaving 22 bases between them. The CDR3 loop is CASSLAPTGSGGHTDTQYF. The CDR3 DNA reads TGTGCCAGCAGCTTGGCCCCGACAGGTTCTGGTGGTCACACAGATACGCAGTATTTT.

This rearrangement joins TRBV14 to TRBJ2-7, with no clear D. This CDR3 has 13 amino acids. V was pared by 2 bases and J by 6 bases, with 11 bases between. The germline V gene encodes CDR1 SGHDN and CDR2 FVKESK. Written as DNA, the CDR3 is TGTGCCAGCAGCCAAAGTTCTTACTCCGAGCAGTACTTC. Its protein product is CASSQSSYSEQYF.